This TCR beta chain came from a study of patients and donors after allogeneic stem cell transplantation. A single record per CDR3 protein comes from TCRdb applying MiXCR to the RT-PCR reads. The profile shows roughly 960,000 distinct CDR3 sequences, roughly 18% of them singletons. The CDR3 totals 17 residues. The germline CDR1 and CDR2 sequences are SGDLS and YYNGEE. V was shortened by 0 bases and J by 4 bases, with 19 bases between the two germline ends. This rearrangement joins TRBV9 to TRBJ2-5, with D unclear. The sequencing sample was made of blood, either unsorted or a sorted T cell fraction (not recorded which). The receptor was isolated from a human donor who was either an allogeneic HSCT recipient or a stem cell or donor lymphocyte infusion donor (not recorded which). It is not recorded whose cells these are; they may come from a transplant donor. CDR3 amino acids: CASSVGSRTGMGETQYF. CDR3 nucleotides: TGTGCCAGCAGCGTAGGATCTCGCACTGGGATGGGAGAGACCCAGTACTTC.